Listed below are T cell receptor beta chains from one sample, sequenced in a study of T cells after yellow fever vaccination. TCRdb called the 5' RACE reads again in MiXCR, with one record for every CDR3 protein. The sample has over 150,000 distinct CDR3 sequences; 5.5% to 7.5% are singletons. The sequenced sample was CD4+ T cells sorted from PBMCs, obtained on the day of the first yellow fever vaccination. These TCRs come from a man aged 18 to 29 who received the YFV17D yellow fever vaccine. The CDR3 runs from the conserved cysteine through the conserved F or W. A D gene is named only where the DNA matches it firmly. Size is stated for part of the rows, as once, few or many counts, or as a class when the clone is expanded.

TRBJ2-2 | NA | TRBV6-2/TRBV6-3 | NA | CASRSVLSSNTGELFF | TGTGCCAGCCGTTCGGTCCTTTCTTCGAACACCGGGGAGCTGTTTTTT
TRBJ2-5 | few | TRBV5-1 | NA | CASSLAVTERTQYF | TGCGCCAGCAGCTTGGCCGTGACAGAGAGGACCCAGTACTTC
TRBJ2-3 | NA | TRBV5-5 | NA | CASGFGVLDTQYF | TGTGCCAGCGGCTTCGGGGTACTTGATACGCAGTATTTT
TRBJ1-5 | few | TRBV7-7 | NA | CASSRCSNQPQHF | TGTGCCAGCTCCCGGTGTAGCAATCAGCCCCAGCATTTT
TRBJ2-7 | few | TRBV27 | NA | CASSLYPGLDEQYF | TGTGCCAGCAGTTTATATCCGGGCCTGGATGAGCAGTACTTC
TRBJ2-1 | many | TRBV11-2 | NA | CASSLGLQNEQFF | TGTGCCAGCAGTCTCGGACTTCAAAATGAGCAGTTCTTC
TRBJ2-3 | many | TRBV12-5 | TRBD2 | CATSIGTSGGTDTQYF | TGTGCTACCTCAATTGGGACTAGCGGGGGCACAGATACGCAGTATTTT
TRBJ1-5 | many | TRBV30 | NA | CAWSVRGNQPQHF | TGTGCCTGGAGTGTACGGGGCAATCAGCCCCAGCATTTT
TRBJ2-1 | few | TRBV9 | TRBD1 | CASSGTDRAYYYYNEQFF | TGTGCCAGCAGCGGGACCGACAGGGCCTACTACTACTACAATGAGCAGTTCTTC
TRBJ2-1 | few | TRBV24-1 | TRBD2 | CATSDSGTSGGLYNEQFF | TGTGCCACCAGTGACTCCGGGACTAGCGGGGGGCTCTACAATGAGCAGTTCTTC
TRBJ1-5 | NA | TRBV10-2 | NA | CASMAQNPKQPQHF | TGCGCCAGCATGGCCCAAAACCCAAAACAGCCCCAGCATTTT
TRBJ2-1 | NA | TRBV7-2 | TRBD2 | CASSLGGVAGQNEQFF | TGTGCCAGCAGCCTCGGAGGAGTAGCGGGGCAGAATGAGCAGTTCTTC
TRBJ2-2 | few | TRBV5-1 | NA | CASSLLASSNTGELFF | TGCGCCAGCAGCTTGCTTGCCAGTTCGAACACCGGGGAGCTGTTTTTT
TRBJ2-5 | few | TRBV28 | TRBD2 | CASKLGTKETQYF | TGTGCCAGCAAATTGGGGACTAAAGAGACCCAGTACTTC
TRBJ2-3 | many | TRBV6-2/TRBV6-3 | TRBD2 | CASSSRLASGTDTQYF | TGTGCCAGCAGTTCCCGACTAGCATCTGGCACAGATACGCAGTATTTT
TRBJ2-6 | many | TRBV9 | NA | CASSVGPGTGANVLTF | TGTGCCAGCAGCGTAGGACCGGGAACTGGGGCCAACGTCCTGACTTTC
TRBJ2-7 | NA | TRBV7-8 | NA | CASSYIAWSNYEQYF | TGTGCCAGCAGCTACATAGCGTGGAGTAACTACGAGCAGTACTTC
TRBJ2-7 | many | TRBV11-2 | NA | CASSSTGKNYEQYF | TGTGCCAGCAGCTCGACAGGAAAAAACTACGAGCAGTACTTC
TRBJ1-2 | few | TRBV4-2 | NA | CASSPAGSSTIYGYTF | TGTGCCAGCAGCCCTGCGGGGTCCTCCACCATTTATGGCTACACCTTC
TRBJ2-2 | few | TRBV4-2 | NA | CASSQVPGELFF | TGTGCCAGCAGCCAAGTCCCCGGGGAGCTGTTTTTT
TRBJ2-5 | many | TRBV11-2 | TRBD2 | CASSATGGGIGDPRETQYF | TGTGCCAGCAGCGCCACGGGCGGGGGAATCGGGGATCCTAGAGAGACCCAGTACTTC
TRBJ2-1 | NA | TRBV15 | NA | CATNRVMPGANNEQFF | TGTGCCACCAACAGAGTTATGCCAGGGGCCAACAATGAGCAGTTCTTC
TRBJ1-5 | few | TRBV7-6 | TRBD1 | CASSFPGTGNQPQHF | TGTGCCAGCAGCTTTCCCGGGACAGGCAATCAGCCCCAGCATTTT
TRBJ2-5 | many | TRBV7-2 | TRBD2 | CASSQLAGLQETQYF | TGTGCCAGCAGCCAACTAGCGGGGCTACAAGAGACCCAGTACTTC
TRBJ2-1 | few | TRBV7-9 | NA | CASSLAQTDNEQFF | TGTGCCAGCAGCTTAGCCCAGACAGACAATGAGCAGTTCTTC
TRBJ2-2 | NA | TRBV7-2 | TRBD2 | CASSLLAAGTGELFF | TGTGCCAGCAGCCTACTAGCGGCAGGCACCGGGGAGCTGTTTTTT
TRBJ2-7 | many | TRBV7-9 | TRBD1 | CASRRTGEFHEQYF | TGTGCCAGCAGAAGGACAGGGGAATTCCACGAGCAGTACTTC
TRBJ2-5 | few | TRBV11-2 | NA | CASSLGRVMGTQYF | TGTGCCAGCAGCTTAGGCAGGGTGATGGGGACCCAGTACTTC
TRBJ2-4 | few | TRBV20-1 | TRBD1 | CSASSPGQGINIQYF | TGCAGTGCTAGCAGCCCGGGACAGGGGATAAACATTCAGTACTTC
TRBJ2-3 | few | TRBV24-1 | NA | CATSDLSGAGSTDTQYF | TGTGCCACCAGTGATTTGAGTGGGGCAGGGAGCACAGATACGCAGTATTTT
TRBJ2-3 | many | TRBV5-1 | TRBD2 | CASSLWGTSGADTQYF | TGCGCCAGCAGCTTGTGGGGGACTAGCGGGGCGGATACGCAGTATTTT
TRBJ2-5 | many | TRBV11-2 | NA | CASSRGARETQYF | TGTGCCAGCAGCCGAGGGGCTAGGGAGACCCAGTACTTC
TRBJ2-1 | many | TRBV7-6 | TRBD2 | CASSLRERGSSYNEQFF | TGTGCCAGCAGCTTGAGGGAGCGGGGGAGCTCCTACAATGAGCAGTTCTTC
TRBJ2-3 | few | TRBV12-3/TRBV12-4 | NA | CASSLEGARDTQYF | TGTGCCAGCAGTCTGGAGGGGGCCAGGGATACGCAGTATTTT
TRBJ1-1 | NA | TRBV6-2/TRBV6-3 | NA | CASRTSSRGNTEAFF | TGTGCCAGCAGAACCTCCTCCCGGGGGAACACTGAAGCTTTCTTT
TRBJ2-3 | many | TRBV7-3 | NA | CASSLENTQYF | TGTGCCAGCAGCTTGGAGAATACGCAGTATTTT
TRBJ1-5 | many | TRBV12-3/TRBV12-4 | NA | CASSWRTGSNQPQHF | TGTGCCAGCAGTTGGAGAACTGGTAGCAATCAGCCCCAGCATTTT
TRBJ2-1 | many | TRBV3-1 | NA | CASSQDTRTEQFF | TGTGCCAGCAGCCAAGATACACGGACTGAGCAGTTCTTC
TRBJ1-6 | few | TRBV3-1 | NA | CATGYNSPLHF | TGTGCCACAGGGTACAATTCACCCCTCCACTTT
TRBJ2-1 | few | TRBV6-1 | TRBD2 | CAGRGLSYNEQFF | TGTGCCGGGAGGGGTCTCTCCTACAATGAGCAGTTCTTC
TRBJ2-3 | NA | TRBV20-1 | TRBD1 | CSAVPQGTDTQYF | TGCAGTGCCGTCCCACAGGGGACAGATACGCAGTATTTT
TRBJ2-2 | NA | TRBV19 | TRBD2 | CASSGTSGPTGELFF | TGTGCCAGTAGTGGTACTAGCGGTCCCACCGGGGAGCTGTTTTTT
TRBJ1-2 | many | TRBV28 | NA | CASSLWDGYTF | TGTGCCAGCAGTTTATGGGATGGCTACACCTTC
TRBJ1-4 | many | TRBV7-2 | NA | CASSPNGATNEKLFF | TGTGCCAGCAGCCCAAACGGTGCAACTAATGAAAAACTGTTTTTT
TRBJ2-1 | many | TRBV7-3 | TRBD2 | CASSLRAGAVYNEQFF | TGTGCCAGCAGCTTAAGAGCGGGGGCCGTTTACAATGAGCAGTTCTTC
TRBJ1-2 | few | TRBV3-1 | NA | CASSQVGSLWSYTF | TGTGCCAGCAGCCAAGTAGGCAGCTTATGGAGCTACACCTTC
TRBJ1-2 | few | TRBV2 | TRBD1 | CASTDRAVNYGYTF | TGTGCCAGCACCGACAGGGCGGTTAACTATGGCTACACCTTC
TRBJ1-3 | NA | TRBV9 | NA | CASSVDSYSGNSIYF | TGTGCCAGCAGCGTAGACTCATACTCTGGAAACTCCATATATTTT
TRBJ2-3 | few | TRBV7-3 | NA | CASSSRTGHGNTDTQYF | TGTGCCAGCAGCTCGCGGACGGGACACGGAAACACAGATACGCAGTATTTT
TRBJ2-5 | once | TRBV7-9 | NA | CARSPGGGGETQYF | TGTGCCAGGAGCCCTGGCGGGGGCGGAGAGACCCAGTACTTC
TRBJ1-2 | few | TRBV7-9 | TRBD1 | CASSLHRGQGYGYTF | TGTGCCAGCAGCCTTCACAGGGGGCAGGGGTATGGCTACACCTTC
TRBJ1-5 | NA | TRBV7-8 | NA | CASSLRTLQPQHF | TGTGCCAGCAGCCTACGGACCCTACAGCCCCAGCATTTT